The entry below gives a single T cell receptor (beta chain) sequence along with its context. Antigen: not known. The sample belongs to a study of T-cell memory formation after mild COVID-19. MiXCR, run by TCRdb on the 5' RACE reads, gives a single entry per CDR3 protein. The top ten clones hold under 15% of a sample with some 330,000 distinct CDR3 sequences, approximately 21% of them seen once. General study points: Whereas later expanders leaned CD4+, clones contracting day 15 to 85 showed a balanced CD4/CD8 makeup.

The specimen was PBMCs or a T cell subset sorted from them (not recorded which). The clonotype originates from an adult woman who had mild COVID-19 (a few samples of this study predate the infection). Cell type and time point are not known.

This CDR3 reads CASSLSGQGVSPLHF. Written as DNA, the CDR3 is TGTGCCAGCAGCTTATCGGGACAGGGAGTCTCACCCCTCCACTTT. This sequence joins TRBV7-3 and TRBJ1-6, with 9 bases matching TRBD1. Germline CDR1 is SGHTA and CDR2 is FQGTGA. V dropped 2 bases and J dropped 10; count of bases not matched to a gene: 6. CDR3 length: 15 residues.